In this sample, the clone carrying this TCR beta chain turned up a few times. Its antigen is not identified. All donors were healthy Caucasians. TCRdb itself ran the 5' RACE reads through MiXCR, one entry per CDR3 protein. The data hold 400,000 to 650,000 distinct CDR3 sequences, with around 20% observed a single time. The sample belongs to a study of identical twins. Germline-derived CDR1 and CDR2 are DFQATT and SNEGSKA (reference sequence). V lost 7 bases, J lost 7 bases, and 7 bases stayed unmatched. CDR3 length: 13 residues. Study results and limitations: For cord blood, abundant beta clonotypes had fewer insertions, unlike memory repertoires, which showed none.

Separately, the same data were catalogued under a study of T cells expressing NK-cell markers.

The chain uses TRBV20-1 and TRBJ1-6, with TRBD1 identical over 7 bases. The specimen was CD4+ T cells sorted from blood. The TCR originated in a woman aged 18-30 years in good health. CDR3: CSGQGSGNSPLHF. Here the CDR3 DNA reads TGCAGTGGACAGGGTTCGGGGAATTCACCCCTCCACTTT.